The rows below give T cell receptor beta chains drawn from one sample of a study of blood T cell repertoires in COVID-19. Measured with immunoSEQ multiplex PCR; TCRdb has only the in-frame clones, and not every one. The sample has roughly 250,000 clones; approximately 90% are singletons. The sequencing input was PBMCs or T cells enriched from blood (not recorded which). The source is a young woman with acute COVID-19. CDR3s include the opening cysteine and the closing phenylalanine or tryptophan. A D gene is named only where the DNA matches it firmly. Size values are once, few and many counts, or a class for expanded clones, and some rows have none.

J gene,V gene,D gene,clone size,CDR3 DNA,CDR3 protein
TRBJ2-5,TRBV7-9,TRBD2,NA,TGTGCCAGCAGCCCAATCACTAGCGGGATTGAGACCCAGTACTTC,CASSPITSGIETQYF
TRBJ2-7,TRBV29-1,TRBD1,NA,TGCAGCGTTGAAGATGGGACAGGGACGGCCTACGAGCAGTACTTC,CSVEDGTGTAYEQYF
TRBJ1-2,TRBV5-5,TRBD1,NA,TGTGCCAGCAGATCTGCCAGGGGGCCGGGTGGCTACACCTTC,CASRSARGPGGYTF
TRBJ1-2,TRBV30,NA,NA,TGTGCCTGGAGCCCCGGGAATGGTGGCTACACCTTC,CAWSPGNGGYTF
TRBJ2-3,TRBV18,TRBD2,NA,TGTGCCAGCTCACCACTAACTAGCGGGATCACAGATACGCAGTATTTT,CASSPLTSGITDTQYF
TRBJ2-2,TRBV2,NA,NA,TGTGCCAGCAGTTCCCCCATTCGTACAGGTTTAACGAACACCGGGGAGCTGTTTTTT,CASSSPIRTGLTNTGELFF
TRBJ1-1,TRBV15,NA,NA,TGTGCCACCAGCAGAGAGCGGGGCGGCACTGAAGCTTTCTTT,CATSRERGGTEAFF
TRBJ2-3,TRBV2,NA,NA,TGTGCCAGCAGGGCCCAGGGGAGGGTTAGCACAGATACGCAGTATTTT,CASRAQGRVSTDTQYF
TRBJ2-3,TRBV7-2,NA,NA,TGTGCCAGCAGCCGTCAGGGCAGCCTCGAAACAGATACGCAGTATTTT,CASSRQGSLETDTQYF
TRBJ1-2,TRBV28,NA,NA,TGTGCCAGCACCCCACCCCGGGGCAGGCCGGGGGGCTATGGCTACACCTTC,CASTPPRGRPGGYGYTF
TRBJ1-2,TRBV3-1/TRBV3-2,TRBD1,NA,TGTGCCAGCAGCCGCTTTCAGGGGGCTGAAACCTTC,CASSRFQGAETF
TRBJ1-1,TRBV5-1,NA,NA,TGCGCCAGCAGCTTGGCAGTGGCGGGCTTTAACACTGAAGCTTTCTTT,CASSLAVAGFNTEAFF
TRBJ1-1,TRBV5-1,NA,NA,TGCGCCAGCAGAACCCATCAGGGGATTAACACTGAAGCTTTCTTT,CASRTHQGINTEAFF
TRBJ1-2,TRBV27,TRBD1,NA,TGTGCCAGCAGTATCGGGACAGGGAAAGGCTACACCTTC,CASSIGTGKGYTF
TRBJ2-5,TRBV29-1,TRBD1,NA,TGCAGCGCTGACAGGGGACCCCAAGAGACCCAGTACTTC,CSADRGPQETQYF
TRBJ1-5,TRBV2,TRBD1,NA,TGTGCCAGCAGTGAAAACAGGGGCTCGGGACAGCCCCAGCATTTT,CASSENRGSGQPQHF
TRBJ1-4,TRBV2,NA,few,TGTGCCAGCAGGGAGCGAACCGCAACTAATGAAAAACTGTTTTTT,CASRERTATNEKLFF
TRBJ2-5,TRBV12-3/TRBV12-4,NA,NA,TGTGCCAGCAGTTTAGGTTCTCAAGAGACCCAGTACTTC,CASSLGSQETQYF
TRBJ1-6,TRBV4-3,NA,NA,TGCGCCAGCAGCCAAGATCTGGGGAGCTCCTATAATTCACCCCTCCACTTT,CASSQDLGSSYNSPLHF
TRBJ2-1,TRBV3-1/TRBV3-2,TRBD2,once,TGTGCCAGCAGCCCCCAGCGGGGGGGCCGGATTGAGCAGTTCTTC,CASSPQRGGRIEQFF
TRBJ1-2,TRBV27,TRBD1,NA,TGTGCCAGCAGTCCCGGACAGGGATTCAACTATGGCTACACCTTC,CASSPGQGFNYGYTF
TRBJ2-1,TRBV9,TRBD2,once,TGTGCCAGCAGCGTAGGTCCCGGGACTAGCGGTGAGAATGAGCAGTTCTTC,CASSVGPGTSGENEQFF
TRBJ2-3,TRBV28,TRBD1,NA,TGTGCCAGCAGCCGACGGGACAGACACACAGATACGCAGTATTTT,CASSRRDRHTDTQYF
TRBJ1-5,TRBV6-1,NA,NA,TGTGCCAGCAGTGAGAGGGGGGGCCAGCCCCAGCATTTT,CASSERGGQPQHF
TRBJ2-5,TRBV18,NA,NA,TGTGCCAGCTCACCACTCTCTTACCAAGAGACCCAGTACTTC,CASSPLSYQETQYF
TRBJ2-3,TRBV4-1,TRBD2,NA,TGCGCCAGCAGCCTCAATGGGGCTAGCGGAGGTAACACAGATACGCAGTATTTT,CASSLNGASGGNTDTQYF
TRBJ2-5,TRBV5-1,NA,NA,TGCGCCAGCAGGCCGCGTCCGATAGTGGGGGGCCAAGAGACCCAGTACTTC,CASRPRPIVGGQETQYF
TRBJ1-6,TRBV27,TRBD1,NA,TGTGCCAGCAGTTCAGACAGGGACTCCTATAATTCACCCCTCCACTTT,CASSSDRDSYNSPLHF
TRBJ1-6,TRBV5-1,NA,NA,TGCGCCAGCAGCTTGGCAGGGATCGGTGATAATTCACCCCTCCACTTT,CASSLAGIGDNSPLHF
TRBJ2-2,TRBV7-2,TRBD2,NA,TGTGCCAGCAGCTTACCGCGACTAGCGGGGGGCTCCACCGGGGAGCTGTTTTTT,CASSLPRLAGGSTGELFF
TRBJ1-5,TRBV5-8,TRBD1,NA,TGTGCCAGCAGCTTAGGGGGCCGAGGGGAGCCCCAGCATTTT,CASSLGGRGEPQHF
TRBJ2-1,TRBV14,NA,few,TGTGCCAGCAGCCAAGGGTTCGGCTCCTACAATGAGCAGTTCTTC,CASSQGFGSYNEQFF
TRBJ2-7,TRBV29-1,TRBD1,NA,TGCAGCGTCCGACAGGGCGGCCTCGAGCAGTACTTC,CSVRQGGLEQYF
TRBJ2-1,TRBV28,NA,NA,TGTGCCAGCGAGGGGGTAGCAGGTTTGCATGAGCAGTTCTTC,CASEGVAGLHEQFF
TRBJ2-7,TRBV9,TRBD1,NA,TGTGCCAGCAGCGAGGGGACAGGGTTCCGCCACGAGCAGTACTTC,CASSEGTGFRHEQYF
TRBJ1-1,TRBV9,NA,once,TGTGCCAGCAGCGCGACAGACACTGAAGCTTTCTTT,CASSATDTEAFF
TRBJ2-1,TRBV5-4,TRBD2,NA,TGTGCCAGCAGCGGAGGATCTAGCGGGGGGGCCCATGAGCAGTTCTTC,CASSGGSSGGAHEQFF
TRBJ1-5,TRBV10-3,NA,NA,TGTGCCATCAGCCAAGACAGGCTCAATCAGCCCCAGCATTTT,CAISQDRLNQPQHF
TRBJ2-3,TRBV7-2,NA,NA,TGTGCCAGCAGCTTAGACGGCGGGGGCTCTAGCACAGATACGCAGTATTTT,CASSLDGGGSSTDTQYF
TRBJ2-2,TRBV6-5,TRBD1,NA,TGTGCCAGCAGATTCGGGACAGGGGGCAACGGGGAGCTGTTTTTT,CASRFGTGGNGELFF
TRBJ1-3,TRBV16,TRBD1,once,TGTGCCAGCAGCCAACGGACAGGGGCTTTTGGAAACACCATATATTTT,CASSQRTGAFGNTIYF
TRBJ2-1,TRBV7-9,TRBD2,NA,TGTGCCAGCAGGGAGCTTAGCGGGAGGGCCCCGGTGTATGAGCAGTTCTTC,CASRELSGRAPVYEQFF
TRBJ1-3,TRBV5-1,NA,once,TGCGCCAGCAGCTTTAGCGAGGGCCTCTCTGGAAACACCATATATTTT,CASSFSEGLSGNTIYF
TRBJ1-2,TRBV12-5,NA,NA,TGTGCTAGTGGTTTGGTATGGCAGGGTGATGGCTACACCTTC,CASGLVWQGDGYTF
TRBJ1-4,TRBV19,NA,few,TGTGCCAGTAGTATAGCGACTGCAACTAATGAAAAACTGTTTTTT,CASSIATATNEKLFF
TRBJ2-7,TRBV12-3/TRBV12-4,NA,NA,TGTGCCAGCAGTTCCCAGGGTCCCGAGCAGTACTTC,CASSSQGPEQYF
TRBJ1-6,TRBV18,NA,NA,TGTGCCAGCTCACCACCGTCTCAGGGCCAGGGGCCCCTCCACTTT,CASSPPSQGQGPLHF
TRBJ1-2,TRBV28,TRBD1,NA,TGTGCCAGCAGTAAACCGGGACAGGGAGGTGGCTACACCTTC,CASSKPGQGGGYTF
TRBJ1-4,TRBV6-5,NA,NA,TGTGCCAGCCGTCTAAATGAAAAACTGTTTTTT,CASRLNEKLFF
TRBJ2-2,TRBV5-1,TRBD1,NA,TGCGCCAGCAGCATTTCAGGGGGCAGGTCCGGGGAGCTGTTTTTT,CASSISGGRSGELFF
TRBJ2-1,TRBV11-2,TRBD1,NA,TGTGCCAGCAGCTTAGGGACAGGGGGTAAGGGTGCCTACAATGAGCAGTTCTTC,CASSLGTGGKGAYNEQFF
TRBJ1-1,TRBV5-1,TRBD1,NA,TGCGCCAGCAGCGGAACAGGGGGGGACACTGAAGCTTTCTTT,CASSGTGGDTEAFF
TRBJ1-6,TRBV2,NA,NA,TGTGCCAGCAGTGAAGGCGGTGGGAATTCACCCCTCCACTTT,CASSEGGGNSPLHF
TRBJ2-2,TRBV6-5,TRBD1,once,TGTGCCAGCCAGGGACAGGGTGGTACCGGGGAGCTGTTTTTT,CASQGQGGTGELFF
TRBJ1-6,TRBV25-1,TRBD1,NA,TGTGCCAGCAGTGAGAGGGACAGGGCACCCCTCCACTTT,CASSERDRAPLHF
TRBJ2-2,TRBV24-1,TRBD1,once,TGTGCCACCGGGGGACAGGGAAGTTACACCGGGGAGCTGTTTTTT,CATGGQGSYTGELFF
TRBJ2-4,TRBV21-1,NA,few,TGTGCCAGCGGCGAATTTACAGGGGGCGAAGGCATTCAGTACTTC,CASGEFTGGEGIQYF
TRBJ2-7,TRBV5-1,TRBD1,NA,TGCGCCAGCAACACCGGGACAGTCTCCTACGAGCAGTACTTC,CASNTGTVSYEQYF
TRBJ2-7,TRBV5-1,NA,few,TGCGCCAGCAGCCTCACGACAGGCTACGAGCAGTACTTC,CASSLTTGYEQYF
TRBJ2-5,TRBV3-1/TRBV3-2,TRBD1,NA,TGTGCCAGCAGCCGACAGGGGGCGGAGACCCAGTACTTC,CASSRQGAETQYF